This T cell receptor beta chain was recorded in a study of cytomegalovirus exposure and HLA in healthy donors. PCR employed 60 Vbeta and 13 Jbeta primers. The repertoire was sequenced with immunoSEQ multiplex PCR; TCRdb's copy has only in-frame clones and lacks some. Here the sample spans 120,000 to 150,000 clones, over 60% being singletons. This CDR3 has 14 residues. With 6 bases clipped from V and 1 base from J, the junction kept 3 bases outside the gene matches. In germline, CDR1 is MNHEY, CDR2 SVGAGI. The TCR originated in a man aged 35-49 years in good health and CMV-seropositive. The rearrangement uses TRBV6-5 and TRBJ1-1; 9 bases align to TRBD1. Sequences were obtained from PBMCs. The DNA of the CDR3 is TGTGCCAGCAGCCCGACAGGGGGGAACACTGAAGCTTTCTTT. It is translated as CASSPTGGNTEAFF.